What follows describes a single T cell receptor beta chain. Its antigen is still unknown. The sample comes from a study of cytomegalovirus exposure and HLA in healthy donors. The germline gives CDR1 LGHNA, CDR2 YSLEER. This CDR3 has 15 residues. Trimming left V 0 bases short and J 6 bases short, with 14 bases between. Method: immunoSEQ multiplex PCR; TCRdb's copy keeps in-frame clones and lacks some. The sample lists some 140,000 clones; about 86% were seen once. The study, taken as a whole, reports: The study recorded over 150 TCR beta chains that were cytomegalovirus-associated. Most sequenced TCRs were rare (though some public TCRs occurred in many donors).

The V call is TRBV4-3, the J call TRBJ1-2; a possible D gene is TRBD1 (6 bases). The sequence came from a human donor in good health. The material sequenced was PBMCs. CDR3 residues: CASSQDTTGFNGYTF. CDR3 coding DNA: TGCGCCAGCAGCCAAGATACAACAGGGTTTAATGGCTACACCTTC.